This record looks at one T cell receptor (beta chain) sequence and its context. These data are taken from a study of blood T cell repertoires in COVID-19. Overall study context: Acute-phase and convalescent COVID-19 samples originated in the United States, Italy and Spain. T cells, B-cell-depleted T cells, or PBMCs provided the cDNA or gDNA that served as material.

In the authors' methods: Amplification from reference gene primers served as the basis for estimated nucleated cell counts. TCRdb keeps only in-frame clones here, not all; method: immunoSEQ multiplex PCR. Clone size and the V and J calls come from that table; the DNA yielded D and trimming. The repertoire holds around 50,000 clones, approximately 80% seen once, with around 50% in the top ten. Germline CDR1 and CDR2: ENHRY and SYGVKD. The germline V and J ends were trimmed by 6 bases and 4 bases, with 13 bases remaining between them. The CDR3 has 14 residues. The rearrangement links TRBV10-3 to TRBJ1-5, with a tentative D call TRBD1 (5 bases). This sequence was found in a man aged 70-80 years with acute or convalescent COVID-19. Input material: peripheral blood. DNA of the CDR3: TGTGCCATCAGCGAGGGAAGGGGTAATCAGCCCCAGCATTTT. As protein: CAISEGRGNQPQHF.